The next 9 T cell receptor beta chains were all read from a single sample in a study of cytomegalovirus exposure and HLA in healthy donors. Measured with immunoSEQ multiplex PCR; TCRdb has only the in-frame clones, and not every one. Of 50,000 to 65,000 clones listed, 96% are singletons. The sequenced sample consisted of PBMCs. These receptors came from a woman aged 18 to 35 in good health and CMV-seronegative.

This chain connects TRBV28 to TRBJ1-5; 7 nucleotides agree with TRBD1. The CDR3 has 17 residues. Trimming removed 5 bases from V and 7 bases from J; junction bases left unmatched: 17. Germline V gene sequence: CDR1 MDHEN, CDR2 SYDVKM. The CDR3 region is CASSPQRWGTGVQPQHF. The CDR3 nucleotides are TGTGCCAGCAGTCCCCAAAGGTGGGGCACAGGGGTACAGCCCCAGCATTTT.

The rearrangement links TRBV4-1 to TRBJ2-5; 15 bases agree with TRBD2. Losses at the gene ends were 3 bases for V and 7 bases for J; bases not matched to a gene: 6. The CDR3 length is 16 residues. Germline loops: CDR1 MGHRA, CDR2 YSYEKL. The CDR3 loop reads CASSQMGGLAGGTQYF. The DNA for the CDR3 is TGCGCCAGCAGCCAGATGGGGGGACTAGCGGGGGGGACCCAGTACTTC.

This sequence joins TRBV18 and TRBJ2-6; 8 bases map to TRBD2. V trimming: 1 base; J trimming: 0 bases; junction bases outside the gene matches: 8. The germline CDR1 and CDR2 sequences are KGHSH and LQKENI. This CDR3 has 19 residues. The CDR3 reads CASSPRPGGGLSGANVLTF. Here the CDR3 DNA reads TGTGCCAGCTCACCACGCCCGGGGGGGGGACTCTCTGGGGCCAACGTCCTGACTTTC.

This CDR3 is CASRTQGRGLLGYTF. The CDR3 nucleotides are TGTGCCAGCAGGACACAGGGCCGTGGGTTGTTGGGCTACACCTTC. The gene calls are TRBV28 and TRBJ1-2, with a weak D call TRBD1 (6 bases). Looked up from germline, CDR1 is MDHEN and CDR2 is SYDVKM. The V gene lost 6 bases and the J gene lost 8 bases, with 22 bases spanning the gap. The CDR3 sequence is 15 residues long.

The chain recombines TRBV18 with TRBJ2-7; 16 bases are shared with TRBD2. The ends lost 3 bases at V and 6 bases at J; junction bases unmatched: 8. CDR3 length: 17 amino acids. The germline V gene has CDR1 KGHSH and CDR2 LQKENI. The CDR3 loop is CASSPQGLAGGVGEQYF. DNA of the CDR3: TGTGCCAGCTCACCCCAGGGACTAGCGGGGGGGGTCGGCGAGCAGTACTTC.

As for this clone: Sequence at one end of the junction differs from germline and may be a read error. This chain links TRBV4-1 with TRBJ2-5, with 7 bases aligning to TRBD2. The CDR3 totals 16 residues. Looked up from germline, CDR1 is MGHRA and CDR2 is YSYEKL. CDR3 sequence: CASRQALGPWGGTQYF. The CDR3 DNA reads TGCGCCAGCAGACAAGCCCTCGGCCCATGGGGGGGGACCCAGTACTTC.

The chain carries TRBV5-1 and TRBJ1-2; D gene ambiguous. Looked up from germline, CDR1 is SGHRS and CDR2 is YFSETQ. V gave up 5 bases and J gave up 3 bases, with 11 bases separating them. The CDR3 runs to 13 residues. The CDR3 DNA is TGCGCCAGCAGGGCCCCCGGGGACTATGGCTACACCTTC. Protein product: CASRAPGDYGYTF.

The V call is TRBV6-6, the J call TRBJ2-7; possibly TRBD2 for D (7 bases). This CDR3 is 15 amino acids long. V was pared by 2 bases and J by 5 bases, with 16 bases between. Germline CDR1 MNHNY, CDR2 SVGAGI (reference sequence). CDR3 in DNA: TGTGCCAGCAGTTACCCGGGGGGCGGGGCGGACGAGCAGTACTTC. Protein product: CASSYPGGGADEQYF.

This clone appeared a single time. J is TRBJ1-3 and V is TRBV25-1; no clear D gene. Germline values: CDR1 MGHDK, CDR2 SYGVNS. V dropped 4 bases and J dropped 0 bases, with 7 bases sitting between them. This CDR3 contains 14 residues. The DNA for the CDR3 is TGTGCCAGCAGTGTGGGGAGCTCTGGAAACACCATATATTTT. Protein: CASSVGSSGNTIYF.